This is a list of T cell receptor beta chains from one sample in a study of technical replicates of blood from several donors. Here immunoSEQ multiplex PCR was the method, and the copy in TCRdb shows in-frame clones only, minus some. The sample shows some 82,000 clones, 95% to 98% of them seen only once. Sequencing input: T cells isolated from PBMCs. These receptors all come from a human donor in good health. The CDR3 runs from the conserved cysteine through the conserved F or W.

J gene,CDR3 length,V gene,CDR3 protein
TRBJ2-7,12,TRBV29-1,CSVATGVYEQYF
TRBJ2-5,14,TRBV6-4,CASSDVPSSGAQYF
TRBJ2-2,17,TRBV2,CASRYSQGTADTGELFF
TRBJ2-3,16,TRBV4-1,CASSQDASGGADTQYF
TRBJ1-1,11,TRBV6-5,CATHTGIEAFF
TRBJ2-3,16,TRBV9,CASSVGRGGQTDTQYF
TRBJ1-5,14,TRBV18,CASSPSGQGQPQHF
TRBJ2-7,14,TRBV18,CASSLSGGAYEQYF
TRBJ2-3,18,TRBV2,CASRLQGLGSLSTDTQYF
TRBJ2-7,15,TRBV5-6,CASSYRGIESYEQYF
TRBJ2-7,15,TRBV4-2,CASSQDPAWTYEQYF
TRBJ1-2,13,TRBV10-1,CASMTDPRDGYTF
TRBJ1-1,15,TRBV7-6,CASSLAFGGGTEAFF
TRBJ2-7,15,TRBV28,CASSLDEVYSYEQYF
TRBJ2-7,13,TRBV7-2,CASSLDRVYEQYF
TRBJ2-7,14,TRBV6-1,CASRGDISSYEQYF
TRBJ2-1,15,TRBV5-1,CASSLQPSRYNEQFF
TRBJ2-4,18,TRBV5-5,CASSLSLPRLQGRVIQYF
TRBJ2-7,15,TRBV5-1,CASSYHVQGNYEQYF
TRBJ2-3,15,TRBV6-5,CASSYSMWGGDTQYF
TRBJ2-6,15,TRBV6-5,CASRVRSSGANVLTF
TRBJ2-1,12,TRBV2,CASSEVWADQFF
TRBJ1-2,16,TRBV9,CASSVAGAGWNYGYTF
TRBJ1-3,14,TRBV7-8,CASSFGGGKDTIYF
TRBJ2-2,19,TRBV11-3,CASSLESRLAGPGTGELFF
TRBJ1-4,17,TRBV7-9,CASSPDRAIATNEKLFF
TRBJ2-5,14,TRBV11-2,CASSLGTSRETQYF
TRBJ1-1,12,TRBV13,CASSLGPGEAFF
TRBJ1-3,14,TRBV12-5,CASGRTASGNTIYF
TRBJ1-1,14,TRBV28,CASSLTEEITEAFF
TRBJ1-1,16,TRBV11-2,CASSSPDRAERTEAFF
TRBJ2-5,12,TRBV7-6,CASSLTQETQYF
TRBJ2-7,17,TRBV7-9,CASSLPAGRTSSYEQYF
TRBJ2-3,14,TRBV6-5,CASSYQVGRDTQYF
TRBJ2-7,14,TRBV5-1,CASSLRSDFHEQYF